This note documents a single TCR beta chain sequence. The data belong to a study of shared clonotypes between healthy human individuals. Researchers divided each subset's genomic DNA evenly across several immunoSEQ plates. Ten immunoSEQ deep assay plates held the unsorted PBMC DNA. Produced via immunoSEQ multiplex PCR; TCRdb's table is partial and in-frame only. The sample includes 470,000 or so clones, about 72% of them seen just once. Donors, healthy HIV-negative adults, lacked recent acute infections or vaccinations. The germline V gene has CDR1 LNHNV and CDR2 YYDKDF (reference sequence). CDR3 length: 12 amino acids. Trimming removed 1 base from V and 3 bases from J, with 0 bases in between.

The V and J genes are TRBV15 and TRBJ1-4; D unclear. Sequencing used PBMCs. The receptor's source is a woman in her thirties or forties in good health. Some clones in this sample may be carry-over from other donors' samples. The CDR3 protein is CATSRANEKLFF. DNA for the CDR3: TGTGCCACCAGCAGAGCTAATGAAAAACTGTTTTTT.